This T cell receptor beta chain was captured by sequencing in a study of beta chain features in type 1 diabetes. At the level of the study: Sorted cells examined across all samples numbered around 100 million.

The germline V gene has CDR1 MNHEY and CDR2 SMNVEV (reference sequence). The length of the CDR3 is 15 residues. Trimming shortened V by 5 bases and J by 3 bases, and 16 bases separated the two germline ends. Every isolated RNA sample was fully reverse transcribed, so sequencing captured expressed TCRB transcripts. Read counts averaged approximately 3.5 million for samples of naive, central memory and regulatory T cells. Profiled with immunoSEQ multiplex PCR; TCRdb holds only in-frame clones, not every one. Among roughly 700,000 clones, roughly an eighth were seen once, and the ten largest hold roughly 0.022%. This clone was recorded a few times. Its specificity is unknown. Sorted populations all exceeded 98% purity. The study's findings and limits: Among patients, naive, central memory and Treg TCRB repertoires appeared more similar than among healthy donors. Shortening that was moderate but significant affected the TCRB CDR3s of Type 1 diabetes patients in all four CD4+ subsets.

This receptor was identified in a man between 18 and 29 years old with type 1 diabetes. Sequences were obtained from naive CD4+ T cells from blood. V and J are TRBV27 and TRBJ1-2; no clear D. This CDR3 reads CASSPRTARHYGYTF. Written as DNA, the CDR3 is TGTGCCAGCAGTCCCCGGACGGCACGGCACTATGGCTACACCTTC.